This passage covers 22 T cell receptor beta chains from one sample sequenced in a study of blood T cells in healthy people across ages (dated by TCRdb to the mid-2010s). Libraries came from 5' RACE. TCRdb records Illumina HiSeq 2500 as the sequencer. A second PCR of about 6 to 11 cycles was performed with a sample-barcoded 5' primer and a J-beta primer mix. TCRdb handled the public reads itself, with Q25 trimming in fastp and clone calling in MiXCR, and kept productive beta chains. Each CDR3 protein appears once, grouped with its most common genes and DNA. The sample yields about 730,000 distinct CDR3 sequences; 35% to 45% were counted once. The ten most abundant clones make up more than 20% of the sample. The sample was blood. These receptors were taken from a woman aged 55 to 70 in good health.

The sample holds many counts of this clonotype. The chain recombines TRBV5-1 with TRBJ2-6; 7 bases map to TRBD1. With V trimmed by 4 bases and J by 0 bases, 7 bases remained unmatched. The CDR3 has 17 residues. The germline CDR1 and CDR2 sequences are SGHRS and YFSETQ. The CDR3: CASSPGTVPSGANVLTF. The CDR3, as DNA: TGCGCCAGCAGCCCGGGGACAGTGCCCTCTGGGGCCAACGTCCTGACTTTC.

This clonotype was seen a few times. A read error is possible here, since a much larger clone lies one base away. The CDR3 coding sequence is TGTGCCAGCAGCTCTGCTAGCGGGGGGGCGGTAAGGGAGCAGTACTTC. It codes for CASSSASGGAVREQYF. This chain connects TRBV7-6 to TRBJ2-5; 12 nucleotides line up with TRBD2. From germline, CDR1 is SGHVS and CDR2 FNYEAQ. CDR3 length: 16 amino acids. V shed 4 bases and J 11 bases; nucleotides not matched to a gene: 14.

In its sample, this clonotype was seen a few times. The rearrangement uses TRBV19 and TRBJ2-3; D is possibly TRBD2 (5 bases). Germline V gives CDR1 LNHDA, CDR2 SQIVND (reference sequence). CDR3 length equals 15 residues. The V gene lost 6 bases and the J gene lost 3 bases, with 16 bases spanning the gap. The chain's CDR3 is CASSPARRNTDTQYF. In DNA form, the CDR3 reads TGTGCCAGTAGCCCTGCCAGGAGGAATACAGATACGCAGTATTTT.

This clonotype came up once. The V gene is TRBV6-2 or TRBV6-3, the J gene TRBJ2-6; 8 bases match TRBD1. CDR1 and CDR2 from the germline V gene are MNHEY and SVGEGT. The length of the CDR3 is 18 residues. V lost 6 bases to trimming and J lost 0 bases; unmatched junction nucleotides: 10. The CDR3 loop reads CASSRDRGLSSGANVLTF. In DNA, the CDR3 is TGTGCCAGCAGCCGTGACAGGGGCCTCAGCTCTGGGGCCAACGTCCTGACTTTC.

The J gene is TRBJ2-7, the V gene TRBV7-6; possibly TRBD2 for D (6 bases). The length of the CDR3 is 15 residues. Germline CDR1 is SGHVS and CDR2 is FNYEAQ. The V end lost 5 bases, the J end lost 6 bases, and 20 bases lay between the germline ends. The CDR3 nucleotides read TGTGCCAGCAGCGAAAGCCCAGGGAGGTCTGGCGAGCAGTACTTC. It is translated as CASSESPGRSGEQYF.

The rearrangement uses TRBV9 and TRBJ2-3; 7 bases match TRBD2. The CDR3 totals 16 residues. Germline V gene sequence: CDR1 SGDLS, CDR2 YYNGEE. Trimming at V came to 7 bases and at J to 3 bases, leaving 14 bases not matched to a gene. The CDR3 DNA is TGTGCCAGCGATCATTTTGGGCAGGGAGGGACAGATACGCAGTATTTT. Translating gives CASDHFGQGGTDTQYF.

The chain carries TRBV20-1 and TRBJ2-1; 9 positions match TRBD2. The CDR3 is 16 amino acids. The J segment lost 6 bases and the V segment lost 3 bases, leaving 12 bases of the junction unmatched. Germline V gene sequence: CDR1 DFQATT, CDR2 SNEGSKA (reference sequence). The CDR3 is CSASGALAGWSNEQFF. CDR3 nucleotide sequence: TGCAGTGCTAGTGGGGCTCTAGCGGGATGGAGCAATGAGCAGTTCTTC.

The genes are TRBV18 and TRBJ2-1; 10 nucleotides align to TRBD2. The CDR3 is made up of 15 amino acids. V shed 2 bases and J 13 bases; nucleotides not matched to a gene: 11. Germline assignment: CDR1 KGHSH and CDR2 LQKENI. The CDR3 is CASSPKSSGSTEQFF. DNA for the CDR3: TGTGCCAGCTCACCAAAGTCTAGCGGGAGTACGGAACAGTTCTTC.

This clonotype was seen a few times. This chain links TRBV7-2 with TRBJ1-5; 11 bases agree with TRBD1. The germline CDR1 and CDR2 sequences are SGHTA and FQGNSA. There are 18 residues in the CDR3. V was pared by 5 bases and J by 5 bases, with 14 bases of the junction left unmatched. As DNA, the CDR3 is TGTGCCAGCAGCACGGCGGGACAGGGGGACCCATTTCATCAGCCCCAGCATTTT. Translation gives CASSTAGQGDPFHQPQHF.

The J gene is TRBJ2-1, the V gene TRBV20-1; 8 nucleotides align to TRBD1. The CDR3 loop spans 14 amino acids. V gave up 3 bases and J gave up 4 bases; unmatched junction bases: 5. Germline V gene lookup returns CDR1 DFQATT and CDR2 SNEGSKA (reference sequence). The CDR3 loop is CSASQGAGYNEQFF. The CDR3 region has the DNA TGCAGTGCTAGTCAGGGGGCGGGTTACAATGAGCAGTTCTTC.

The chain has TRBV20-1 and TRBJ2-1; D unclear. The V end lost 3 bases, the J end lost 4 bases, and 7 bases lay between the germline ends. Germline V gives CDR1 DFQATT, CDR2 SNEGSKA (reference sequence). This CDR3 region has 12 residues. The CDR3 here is CSASGPYNEQFF. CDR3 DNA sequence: TGCAGTGCTAGCGGCCCATACAATGAGCAGTTCTTC.

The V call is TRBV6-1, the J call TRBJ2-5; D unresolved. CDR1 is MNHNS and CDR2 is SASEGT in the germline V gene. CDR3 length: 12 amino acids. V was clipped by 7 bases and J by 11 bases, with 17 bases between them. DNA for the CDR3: TGTGCCAGCACGGCCCAACCCAATGAGCAGTACTTC. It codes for CASTAQPNEQYF.

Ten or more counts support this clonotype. The CDR3 protein is CASSFRTSGRSSYNEQFF. The CDR3 DNA reads as TGTGCCAGCAGCTTCCGGACTAGCGGGCGGAGCTCCTACAATGAGCAGTTCTTC. The chain employs TRBV7-9 and TRBJ2-1; 11 bases are shared with TRBD2. This CDR3 is built from 18 residues. The V gene's germline CDR1 is SEHNR and CDR2 FQNEAQ (reference sequence). J lost 0 bases, V lost 3 bases, and 7 bases had no gene match. Full variable domain (rest looked up from reference TRBV7-9 and TRBJ2-1): DTGVSQNPRHKITKRGQNVTFRCDPISEHNRLYWYRQTLGQGPEFLTYFQNEAQLEKSRLLSDRFSAERPKGSFSTLEIQRTEQGDSAMYLCASSFRTSGRSSYNEQFFGPGTRLTVL.

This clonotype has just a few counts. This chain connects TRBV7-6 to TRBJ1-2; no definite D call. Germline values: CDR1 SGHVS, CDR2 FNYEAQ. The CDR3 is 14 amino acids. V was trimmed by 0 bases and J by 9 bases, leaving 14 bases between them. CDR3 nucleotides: TGTGCCAGCAGCTTAGCAGGGAATGATCAACGCTACACCTTC. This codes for CASSLAGNDQRYTF. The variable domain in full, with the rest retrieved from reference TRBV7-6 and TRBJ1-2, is GAGVSQSPRYKVTKRGQDVALRCDPISGHVSLYWYRQALGQGPEFLTYFNYEAQQDKSGLPNDRFSAERPEGSISTLTIQRTEQRDSAMYRCASSLAGNDQRYTFGSGTRLTVV.

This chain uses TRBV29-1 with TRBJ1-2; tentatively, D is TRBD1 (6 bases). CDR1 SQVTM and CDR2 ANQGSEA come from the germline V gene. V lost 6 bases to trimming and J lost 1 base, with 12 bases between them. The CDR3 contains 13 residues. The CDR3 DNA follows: TGCAGCGTCCCGGACAGAGTTAACTATGGCTACACCTTC. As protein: CSVPDRVNYGYTF.

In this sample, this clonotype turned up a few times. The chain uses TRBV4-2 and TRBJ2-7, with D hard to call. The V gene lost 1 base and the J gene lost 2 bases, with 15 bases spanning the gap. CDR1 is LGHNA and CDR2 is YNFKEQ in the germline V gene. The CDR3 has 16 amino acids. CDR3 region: CASSQGNSYSTYEQYF. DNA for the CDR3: TGTGCCAGCAGCCAAGGGAATAGCTATTCCACCTACGAGCAGTACTTC.

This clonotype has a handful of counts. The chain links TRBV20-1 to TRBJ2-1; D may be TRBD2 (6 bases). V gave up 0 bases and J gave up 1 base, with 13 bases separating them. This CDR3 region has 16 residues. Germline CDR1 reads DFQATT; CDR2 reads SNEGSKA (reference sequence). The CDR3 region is CSARDSGRGSYNEQFF. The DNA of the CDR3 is TGCAGTGCTAGAGATTCAGGGCGGGGTTCCTACAATGAGCAGTTCTTC.

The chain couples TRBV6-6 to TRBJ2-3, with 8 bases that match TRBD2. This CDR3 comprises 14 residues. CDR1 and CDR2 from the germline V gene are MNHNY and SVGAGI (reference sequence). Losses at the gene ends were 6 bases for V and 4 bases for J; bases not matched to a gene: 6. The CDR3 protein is CASRPGTSADTQYF. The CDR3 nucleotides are TGTGCCAGCAGACCCGGGACTAGTGCAGATACGCAGTATTTT.

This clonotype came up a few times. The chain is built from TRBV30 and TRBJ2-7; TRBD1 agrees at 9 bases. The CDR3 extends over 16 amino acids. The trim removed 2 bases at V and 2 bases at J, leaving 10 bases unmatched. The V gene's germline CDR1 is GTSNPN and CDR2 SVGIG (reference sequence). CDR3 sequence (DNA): TGTGCCTGGAGTTTGGGACCCGGGACAGGGACCTACGAGCAGTACTTC. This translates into CAWSLGPGTGTYEQYF.

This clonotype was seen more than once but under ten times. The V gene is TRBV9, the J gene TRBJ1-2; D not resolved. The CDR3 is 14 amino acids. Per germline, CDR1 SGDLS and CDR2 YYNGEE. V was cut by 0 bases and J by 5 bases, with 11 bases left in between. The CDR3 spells CASSVEWLIYGYTF. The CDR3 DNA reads TGTGCCAGCAGCGTAGAGTGGTTAATTTATGGCTACACCTTC.

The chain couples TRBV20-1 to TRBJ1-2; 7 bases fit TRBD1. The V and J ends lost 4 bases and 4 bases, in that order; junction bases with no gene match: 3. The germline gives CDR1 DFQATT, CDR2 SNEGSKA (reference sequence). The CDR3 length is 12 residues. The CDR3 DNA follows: TGCAGTGCTAAAGACAGGGCCTATGGCTACACCTTC. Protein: CSAKDRAYGYTF.

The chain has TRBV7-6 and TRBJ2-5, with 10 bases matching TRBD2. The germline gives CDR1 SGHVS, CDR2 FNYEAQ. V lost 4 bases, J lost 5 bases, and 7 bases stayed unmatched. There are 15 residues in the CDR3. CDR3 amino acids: CASSSSGSVGETQYF. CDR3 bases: TGTGCCAGCAGCTCTAGCGGGAGCGTAGGGGAGACCCAGTACTTC.